The 22 T cell receptor beta chains below come from one sample, sequenced in a study of identical twins. TCRdb reanalysed the 5' RACE reads using MiXCR and keeps one entry per CDR3 protein. The data show hundreds of thousands of distinct CDR3 sequences, roughly 20% seen once. The sample also formed part of further work on T cells expressing NK-cell markers.

The sequenced sample was PBMCs. The receptors derive from a woman aged 18-29 years in good health.

This clonotype was detected only a few times. J is TRBJ2-1 and V is TRBV30; D unclear. This CDR3 has 12 residues. V was cut by 0 bases and J by 6 bases, with 6 bases left in between. Germline loops: CDR1 GTSNPN, CDR2 SVGIG (reference sequence). This CDR3 is CAWSVRSNEQFF. The CDR3, as DNA: TGTGCCTGGAGTGTACGATCCAATGAGCAGTTCTTC.

This clonotype turned up a few times. The chain has TRBV20-1 and TRBJ2-3, with D unclear. This CDR3 contains 14 residues. Trimming removed 2 bases at V and 4 bases at J, with 13 bases between. Looked up from germline, CDR1 is DFQATT and CDR2 is SNEGSKA (reference sequence). The CDR3 sequence is CSARRTTTPDTQYF. In DNA form, the CDR3 reads TGCAGTGCTAGACGGACCACGACCCCAGATACGCAGTATTTT.

This clonotype has more than one count but fewer than ten. V is TRBV29-1 and J is TRBJ2-7; D is uncertain. The CDR3 has 14 residues. Germline V lookup: CDR1 SQVTM, CDR2 ANQGSEA. Trimming took off 4 bases at V and 5 bases at J, with 18 bases between the two ends. For the CDR3, the DNA is TGCAGCGTTGCCCGCTTGGGGTCCCCCAACGAGCAGTACTTC. Residues: CSVARLGSPNEQYF.

This chain links TRBV6-5 with TRBJ1-1; D is ambiguous. The V gene's germline CDR1 is MNHEY and CDR2 SVGAGI. Trimming pared 0 bases from V and 1 base from J, leaving 9 bases between. The CDR3 consists of 15 residues. The CDR3 bases are TGTGCCAGCAGTTACTCGCATAGGAAGAACACTGAAGCTTTCTTT. It translates to CASSYSHRKNTEAFF.

This clonotype was seen more than once but under ten times. The gene calls are TRBV9 and TRBJ1-2, with D possibly being TRBD1 (6 bases). V was trimmed by 3 bases and J by 5 bases, leaving 20 bases between them. The length of the CDR3 is 16 residues. Looked up from germline, CDR1 is SGDLS and CDR2 is YYNGEE. The CDR3 DNA reads TGTGCCAGCAGCGCCGAGGGGGGGAGGGGAACTTATGGCTACACCTTC. Encoded protein: CASSAEGGRGTYGYTF.

This rearrangement joins TRBV19 to TRBJ2-6; D might be TRBD1 or TRBD2, each matching 5 bases. The germline gives CDR1 LNHDA, CDR2 SQIVND (reference sequence). The V end was cut by 9 bases, the J end by 3 bases, with 12 bases between. The CDR3 totals 14 residues. The CDR3 loop is CASVGPLGANVLTF. CDR3 coding DNA: TGTGCCAGCGTGGGACCCCTTGGGGCCAACGTCCTGACTTTC.

The J gene is TRBJ2-5, the V gene TRBV20-1, with TRBD2 as a possible D gene (6 bases). The germline gives CDR1 DFQATT, CDR2 SNEGSKA (reference sequence). The germline V and J ends were trimmed by 6 bases and 2 bases, with 13 bases remaining between them. The CDR3 is made up of 13 amino acids. CDR3: CSAGGRGQETQYF. CDR3 bases: TGCAGTGCAGGAGGGCGGGGTCAAGAGACCCAGTACTTC.

The V and J genes are TRBV7-9 and TRBJ1-1; a weak D match, TRBD1 (5 bases). CDR1 is SEHNR, CDR2 FQNEAQ, per germline (reference sequence). The V end was cut by 2 bases, the J end by 6 bases, with 13 bases between. The CDR3 is 14 amino acids. The DNA of the CDR3 is TGTGCCAGCAGCTTACCCCTCGGAGGGGCTGAAGCTTTCTTT. It codes for CASSLPLGGAEAFF. Looking up the rest from reference TRBV7-9 and TRBJ1-1 gives the full variable domain: DTGVSQNPRHKITKRGQNVTFRCDPISEHNRLYWYRQTLGQGPEFLTYFQNEAQLEKSRLLSDRFSAERPKGSFSTLEIQRTEQGDSAMYLCASSLPLGGAEAFFGQGTRLTVV.

The chain recombines TRBV4-2 with TRBJ2-3, with D perhaps matching TRBD2 (5 bases). CDR1 and CDR2 (germline): LGHNA, YNFKEQ. Trimming took off 0 bases at V and 2 bases at J, with 9 bases between the two ends. The CDR3 contains 15 residues. This CDR3 is CASSQDGSYTDTQYF. The CDR3 nucleotides read TGTGCCAGCAGCCAAGATGGGAGTTACACAGATACGCAGTATTTT.

This chain's CDR3 is CASSRDYSYEQYF. The CDR3 DNA sequence: TGCGCCAGCAGCCGAGACTACTCCTACGAGCAGTACTTC. The rearrangement links TRBV4-3 to TRBJ2-7; D possibly corresponds to TRBD2 (5 bases). The CDR3 length is 13 residues. Trimming pared 4 bases from V and 0 bases from J, leaving 7 bases between. Germline loops: CDR1 LGHNA, CDR2 YSLEER.

This clonotype was counted only a few times. The rearrangement joins TRBV12-3 or TRBV12-4 to TRBJ2-7; D remains ambiguous. CDR3 length: 13 residues. V lost 5 bases and J 9 bases, leaving 17 bases between the germline ends. The CDR3 spells CASSPSIGLGQYF. CDR3 nucleotides: TGTGCCAGCAGTCCCTCGATTGGCTTGGGGCAGTACTTC.

This chain links TRBV30 with TRBJ2-5; 13 nucleotides agree with TRBD2. J lost 5 bases, V lost 0 bases, and 9 bases had no gene match. Germline values: CDR1 GTSNPN, CDR2 SVGIG (reference sequence). The CDR3 has 17 amino acids. The DNA of the CDR3 is TGTGCCTGGAGTGTACGGGGGGGACTAGCGGGAATGGAGACCCAGTACTTC. Translation: CAWSVRGGLAGMETQYF.

Ten or more counts support this clonotype. V and J are TRBV5-1 and TRBJ2-1, with 7 positions matching TRBD1. CDR1 and CDR2 (germline): SGHRS, YFSETQ. J gave up 3 bases and V 0 bases, and 3 bases lay outside the gene matches. The CDR3 has 15 residues. The CDR3 loop reads CASSLGDRDYNEQFF. In DNA, the CDR3 is TGCGCCAGCAGCTTGGGGGACAGAGACTACAATGAGCAGTTCTTC.

The gene calls are TRBV6-1 and TRBJ2-7; 7 nucleotides agree with TRBD1. Trimming removed 6 bases from V and 5 bases from J; junction bases left unmatched: 13. This CDR3 is built from 15 residues. Germline V gene sequence: CDR1 MNHNS, CDR2 SASEGT. The CDR3, as DNA: TGTGCCAGCAGCCTCTCTAGTACAGGGGTTCACGAGCAGTACTTC. It encodes CASSLSSTGVHEQYF.

The V gene is TRBV28, the J gene TRBJ2-1; 14 bases line up with TRBD2. The germline V gene encodes CDR1 MDHEN and CDR2 SYDVKM. V trimming: 7 bases; J trimming: 6 bases; junction bases outside the gene matches: 5. This CDR3 is built from 15 residues. Here the CDR3 DNA reads TGTGCCAGCACCGCAGGGACTAGCGGGAGCAATGAGCAGTTCTTC. As protein: CASTAGTSGSNEQFF.

This clonotype was recorded many times. CDR3 nucleotide sequence: TGCGCCAGCAGCTTGGCGGCCAATGAGCAGTTCTTC. It is translated as CASSLAANEQFF. This sequence joins TRBV5-1 and TRBJ2-1; D not certain. Germline V gives CDR1 SGHRS, CDR2 YFSETQ. The CDR3 sequence is 12 residues long. V lost 0 bases and J lost 6, with 4 bases in between.

This clonotype was observed a handful of times. This sequence joins TRBV7-2 and TRBJ2-1, with D tentatively TRBD2 (5 bases). V was clipped by 7 bases and J by 9 bases, with 10 bases between them. The CDR3 extends over 11 amino acids. Germline V gene lookup returns CDR1 SGHTA and CDR2 FQGNSA. The CDR3 coding sequence is TGTGCCAGCACCAAAGCGGTTGAGCAGTTCTTC. Translating gives CASTKAVEQFF.

The genes are TRBV7-8 and TRBJ2-1; 8 bases line up with TRBD2. The CDR3 loop spans 15 amino acids. Germline CDR1 is SGHVS and CDR2 is FQNEAQ. Trimming removed 5 bases from V and 4 bases from J; junction bases left unmatched: 7. The CDR3: CASSPAGERYNEQFF. DNA of the CDR3: TGTGCCAGCAGCCCAGCGGGGGAACGGTACAATGAGCAGTTCTTC.

The chain joins TRBV7-9 to TRBJ2-2; D remains ambiguous. This CDR3 contains 13 residues. Germline V gene lookup returns CDR1 SEHNR and CDR2 FQNEAQ (reference sequence). Trimming stripped 5 bases from V and 5 bases from J, with 9 bases between. DNA of the CDR3: TGTGCCAGCAGCCTAAAAAGGACCGGGGAGCTGTTTTTT. This gives the protein CASSLKRTGELFF.

This clonotype appeared many times. This chain uses TRBV28 with TRBJ1-5, with unresolved D. The CDR3 length is 12 residues. CDR1 and CDR2 from the germline V gene are MDHEN and SYDVKM. V gave up 7 bases and J gave up 2 bases, with 6 bases separating them. CDR3 nucleotides: TGTGCCAGCACCTTGGGCAATCAGCCCCAGCATTTT. Amino acids: CASTLGNQPQHF.

The chain links TRBV29-1 to TRBJ2-1; 10 bases match TRBD2. V was pared by 6 bases and J by 9 bases, with 11 bases of the junction left unmatched. Germline assignment: CDR1 SQVTM and CDR2 ANQGSEA. The CDR3 has 14 amino acids. In nucleotides, the CDR3 is TGCAGCGTGACCGGGACTAGCGTAGCCAGTGAGCAGTTCTTC. As protein: CSVTGTSVASEQFF.

V is TRBV20-1 and J is TRBJ1-2, with TRBD1 as a possible D gene (6 bases). Germline CDR1 DFQATT, CDR2 SNEGSKA (reference sequence). This CDR3 contains 13 residues. Trimming stripped 3 bases from V and 6 bases from J, with 14 bases between. For the CDR3, the DNA is TGCAGTGCTAGTGACCAGGGGTATAATGGCTACACCTTC. Protein sequence: CSASDQGYNGYTF.